The entry below gives a single T cell receptor (beta chain) sequence along with its context. Participants were aged about 18 to 100 years from some 24 US areas. The study counted Cohort 3 donors as recovered given two negative PCRs, clearance, or symptom resolution. The sample originates from a study of blood T cell repertoires in COVID-19. In the study overall: Researchers got acute and convalescent COVID-19 samples from the United States, Italy and Spain. T cells, B-cell-depleted T cells, or PBMCs provided the cDNA or gDNA that served as material.

The CDR3 runs 17 residues. Germline trimming cut 4 bases from V and 5 bases from J; bases unmatched to any gene: 10. CDR1 and CDR2 from the germline V gene are SGHNT and YYREEE (reference sequence). Libraries were prepared by immunoSEQ multiplex PCR; TCRdb keeps only in-frame clonotypes and omits some of them. The top ten hold around 2.5% of the sample, which has under 350,000 clones, around 90% seen once. This sequence joins TRBV5-4 and TRBJ2-5, with 14 bases that match TRBD2. The clonotype originates from a man aged 55 to 69 who had recovered from COVID-19. The sample comprised PBMCs or T cells enriched from blood (not recorded which). CDR3 region: CASSPGLAGVGRETQYF. The CDR3, as DNA: TGTGCCAGCAGCCCGGGACTAGCGGGAGTGGGTAGGGAGACCCAGTACTTC.